This T cell receptor beta chain was sequenced during a study of CD8+ T cells in alopecia areata. As for the study in general: C3H/HeJ graft donors with spontaneous alopecia, aged 6-12 months, supplied skin that was transplanted onto female C3H/HeJ mice aged about 7-10 weeks.

After pooling, cutaneous lymph node cells were sorted with CD4, CD8alpha, NKG2D, NKG2ACE and other markers. At least ten counts were recorded for this clone. Gene names are mouse gene names. The read finishes 4 residues shy of the CDR3 end, and the germline J gene is used to complete it. The authors extracted RNA and reverse transcribed it into cDNA as the sequencing template. The assay was immunoSEQ multiplex PCR, and TCRdb's table has in-frame clones only and misses some. The sample yields 200,000 to 300,000 clones, without any singletons. The germline V gene has CDR1 LGHNA and CDR2 YNLKQL (reference sequence). This CDR3 spans 14 amino acids.

The origin of this receptor is a C3H/HeJ mouse with alopecia areata. This strain's MHC haplotype is H2-k. The chain links TRBV5 to TRBJ2-1; 11 bases line up with TRBD2. The sample taken for sequencing was CD4+ T cells sorted from a lymph node. The CDR3 sequence: CASSQDWGEAEQFF. CDR3 DNA (partial): TGTGCCAGCAGCCAGGACTGGGGGGAGGCT.